The 24 T cell receptor beta chains presented below share a single source sample, sequenced in a study of shared clonotypes between healthy human individuals (dated by TCRdb to the early 2020s). Preparation of the library involved the immunoSEQ multiplex PCR assay. The table was pulled from immuneACCESS by TCRdb, which kept in-frame rearrangements only. Such tables lose some clones; where checked, under half of the loss comes from unresolved V genes, and the rest has no known cause. The sample yields 2 million to 2.5 million clones; almost 96% were counted once. The ten most abundant clones make up around 0.13% of the sample. The sample consisted of naive CD4+ T cells sorted from blood. The sample's cell subset or site label, in plain terms: CD45RA+ positively selected. The receptor source for this set is a man aged 18 to 29 in good health.

In the case of this clone: The same CDR3 is also encoded by other DNA sequences in this sample. The chain recombines TRBV5-1 with TRBJ1-2, with 8 bases matching TRBD1. Germline-derived CDR1 and CDR2 are SGHRS and YFSETQ. The CDR3 is made up of 14 amino acids. V dropped 4 bases and J dropped 6; count of bases not matched to a gene: 8. The CDR3 nucleotides are TGCGCCAGCAGCCTTGACAGGGGCTGGGATGGCTACACCTTC. This gives the protein CASSLDRGWDGYTF.

This clone was picked up one time. The chain uses TRBV7-2 and TRBJ2-3; the D gene is possibly TRBD2 (5 bases). Germline V lookup: CDR1 SGHTA, CDR2 FQGNSA. With 3 bases removed from V and 6 bases from J, the gap between germline ends came to 16 bases. The CDR3 is 15 residues long. The CDR3 coding sequence is TGTGCCAGCAGCTTGCAGCCAGCGGCTCTGGATACGCAGTATTTT. Protein sequence: CASSLQPAALDTQYF.

The V gene is TRBV6-5, the J gene TRBJ2-1; TRBD2 might be the D (5 bases). The CDR3 has 15 amino acids. Trimming removed 4 bases from V and 0 bases from J, with 10 bases in between. CDR1 is MNHEY, CDR2 SVGAGI, per germline. CDR3 in amino acids: CASSLTTSSYNEQFF. For the CDR3, the DNA is TGTGCCAGCAGTTTGACTACTAGCTCCTACAATGAGCAGTTCTTC.

A word on this clone: In the same sample, other DNA sequences code for this CDR3. The J gene is TRBJ2-7, the V gene TRBV7-2; the D gene is possibly TRBD2 (5 bases). Germline-derived CDR1 and CDR2 are SGHTA and FQGNSA. V was clipped by 0 bases and J by 3 bases, with 9 bases between them. This CDR3 comprises 14 residues. This CDR3 reads CASSLAGLSYEQYF. The DNA for the CDR3 is TGTGCCAGCAGCTTAGCCGGACTTAGCTACGAGCAGTACTTC.

This sequence joins TRBV2 and TRBJ2-1; TRBD2 matches 11 bases. The CDR3 runs 14 residues. Germline V CDR1 and CDR2: SNHLY, FYNNEI. Germline trimming cut 3 bases from V and 9 bases from J; bases unmatched to any gene: 4. The CDR3 DNA is TGTGCCAGCAGTGATGGTAGCGGGAGGGCTGAGCAGTTCTTC. This sequence encodes CASSDGSGRAEQFF.

The chain recombines TRBV20-1 with TRBJ2-7, with D possibly being TRBD1 (5 bases). Trimming took 5 bases from V and 3 from J, leaving 8 bases between them. This CDR3 is built from 11 residues. CDR1 is DFQATT and CDR2 is SNEGSKA in the germline V gene (reference sequence). Written as DNA, the CDR3 is TGCAGTGCTTACCAGGGCTACGAGCAGTACTTC. Its protein product is CSAYQGYEQYF.

Details on this clone: Other DNA sequences within the sample encode an identical CDR3. The rearrangement links TRBV7-9 to TRBJ2-2; no definite D call. The CDR3 runs to 14 residues. V dropped 0 bases and J dropped 3 bases, with 5 bases sitting between them. Germline assignment: CDR1 SEHNR and CDR2 FQNEAQ (reference sequence). The CDR3 here is CASSLATDTGELFF. For the CDR3, the DNA is TGTGCCAGCAGCTTAGCGACCGACACCGGGGAGCTGTTTTTT.

The V gene is TRBV7-9, the J gene TRBJ2-2, with D perhaps TRBD1 (5 bases). The CDR3 contains 15 residues. The germline V and J ends were trimmed by 3 bases and 0 bases, with 8 bases remaining between them. CDR1 is SEHNR, CDR2 FQNEAQ, per germline (reference sequence). CDR3 in amino acids: CASSFLQANTGELFF. The CDR3 DNA follows: TGTGCCAGCAGCTTTTTACAGGCGAACACCGGGGAGCTGTTTTTT.

The chain employs TRBV23-1 and TRBJ2-7; TRBD2 aligns across 9 bases. TRBV23-1 is classed as an ORF, of uncertain function. The junction had 13 bases not matched to a gene; V was cut back by 4 bases and J by 3 bases. The CDR3 extends over 17 amino acids. The CDR3 bases are TGCGCCAGCAGTCTGCGTCAGGAGCGGGAGGACGTCTACGAGCAGTACTTC. It translates to CASSLRQEREDVYEQYF.

This clone occurred once. The chain is built from TRBV7-8 and TRBJ1-3; D not resolved. The germline V and J ends were trimmed by 3 bases and 0 bases, with 12 bases remaining between them. The germline V gene encodes CDR1 SGHVS and CDR2 FQNEAQ. CDR3 length: 16 residues. The CDR3, as DNA: TGTGCCAGCAGCTTGGGCCCCCGCCACTCTGGAAACACCATATATTTT. Translation gives CASSLGPRHSGNTIYF.

The chain recombines TRBV15 with TRBJ2-7; TRBD2 is a possible D gene (6 bases). Germline V CDR1 and CDR2: LNHNV, YYDKDF (reference sequence). Trimming removed 0 bases from V and 3 bases from J, with 15 bases in between. The CDR3 has 16 amino acids. Written as DNA, the CDR3 is TGTGCCACCAGCAGAGATCGGAGGGAACTAGACTACGAGCAGTACTTC. Translation: CATSRDRRELDYEQYF.

With respect to this clone: The sample contains more than one DNA sequence encoding this CDR3. V is TRBV6-1 and J is TRBJ2-7, with D possibly being TRBD1 or TRBD2 (5 bases each). V lost 2 bases, J lost 2 bases, and 10 bases lay in between. Per germline, CDR1 MNHNS and CDR2 SASEGT. The CDR3 is 14 amino acids. The CDR3 loop is CASSETGPPYEQYF. The CDR3 region has the DNA TGTGCCAGCAGTGAAACGGGACCTCCCTACGAGCAGTACTTC.

This clone was found a few times. This rearrangement joins TRBV5-1 to TRBJ2-5, with D possibly called TRBD1 or TRBD2 (6 bases each). CDR3 length equals 13 residues. V shed 0 bases and J shed 7 bases, with 10 bases lying between them. Germline assignment: CDR1 SGHRS and CDR2 YFSETQ. For the CDR3, the DNA is TGCGCCAGCAGCTTGGAACAGGGAGGGACCCAGTACTTC. It codes for CASSLEQGGTQYF.

Note on this clone: Other DNA sequences of this sample code for an identical CDR3. V and J are TRBV27 and TRBJ2-7, with unresolved D. The CDR3 runs to 15 residues. Germline CDR1 is MNHEY and CDR2 is SMNVEV (reference sequence). V was cut by 0 bases and J by 0 bases, with 9 bases left in between. CDR3: CASSLSVGNSYEQYF. For the CDR3, the DNA is TGTGCCAGCAGTTTATCAGTCGGAAACTCCTACGAGCAGTACTTC.

CDR3 in amino acids: CASSPGTTQETQYF. DNA for the CDR3: TGTGCCAGCAGCCCCGGGACTACTCAAGAGACCCAGTACTTC. The chain combines TRBV28 with TRBJ2-5, with TRBD2 identical over 7 bases. Germline CDR1 MDHEN, CDR2 SYDVKM. CDR3 length: 14 amino acids. J was trimmed by 2 bases and V by 6 bases; bases with no gene match: 6.

CDR3 sequence (DNA): TGCGCCAGCAGTTCGGACCGCTTGGGTTTTCACGAGCAGTACTTC. It yields the protein CASSSDRLGFHEQYF. The chain is built from TRBV10-1 and TRBJ2-7, with no clear D. Germline lookup yields CDR1 WNHNN and CDR2 SYGVQD (reference sequence). Deletions cut 5 bases from V and 5 bases from J, with 19 bases between. There are 15 residues in the CDR3.

This clone was seen once. Distinct nucleotide sequences in the sample also encode this CDR3. The genes are TRBV5-1 and TRBJ2-3; weak D call: TRBD2 (6 bases). The germline CDR1 and CDR2 sequences are SGHRS and YFSETQ. CDR3 length equals 15 residues. Trimming took off 0 bases at V and 3 bases at J, with 11 bases between the two ends. In DNA form, the CDR3 reads TGCGCCAGCAGCTTGGCGTTAGCGGCTACAGATACGCAGTATTTT. Amino acid sequence: CASSLALAATDTQYF.

This clone is a singleton in its sample. The chain links TRBV4-2 to TRBJ1-1; possible D gene TRBD1, 5 bases. This CDR3 has 18 amino acids. The germline CDR1 and CDR2 sequences are LGHNA and YNFKEQ. V was pared by 0 bases and J by 5 bases, with 22 bases between. The CDR3 here is CASSQDKVGALVGTEAFF. CDR3 nucleotides: TGTGCCAGCAGCCAAGACAAGGTAGGGGCATTGGTCGGGACTGAAGCTTTCTTT.

This chain joins TRBV4-1 and TRBJ1-6, with D possibly being TRBD1 (5 bases). Trimming shortened V by 4 bases and J by 14 bases, and 24 bases separated the two germline ends. The germline gives CDR1 MGHRA, CDR2 YSYEKL. The CDR3 is 16 residues long. CDR3 loop: CASSLTPSGGKESLHF. DNA of the CDR3: TGCGCCAGCAGCCTAACACCCTCGGGGGGTAAGGAGTCCCTCCACTTT.

The V call is TRBV19, the J call TRBJ2-7; no clear D gene. Looked up from germline, CDR1 is LNHDA and CDR2 is SQIVND (reference sequence). With 1 base removed from V and 0 bases from J, the gap between germline ends came to 10 bases. The CDR3 sequence is 15 residues long. Here the CDR3 reads CASSIGWGSSYEQYF. CDR3 bases: TGTGCCAGTAGTATAGGTTGGGGAAGCTCCTACGAGCAGTACTTC.

The rearrangement uses TRBV15 and TRBJ2-1; 9 nucleotides align to TRBD2. J lost 6 bases, V lost 0 bases, and 3 bases had no gene match. This CDR3 comprises 15 residues. Germline V lookup: CDR1 LNHNV, CDR2 YYDKDF (reference sequence). CDR3 sequence (DNA): TGTGCCACCAGCAGAGAGGGGACTAGCAGCAATGAGCAGTTCTTC. Protein: CATSREGTSSNEQFF.

This CDR3 is CASSTGQGLREQYF. The CDR3 DNA is TGTGCCAGCAGTACGGGACAGGGGCTGCGCGAGCAGTACTTC. The V gene is TRBV6-6, the J gene TRBJ2-7, with 10 nucleotides matching TRBD1. Per germline, CDR1 MNHNY and CDR2 SVGAGI (reference sequence). The CDR3 extends over 14 amino acids. J lost 6 bases, V lost 5 bases, and 7 bases had no gene match.

Details on this clone: Other DNA sequences in this specimen translate into the identical CDR3. The genes are TRBV30 and TRBJ2-1; 7 positions agree with TRBD1. The germline V gene encodes CDR1 GTSNPN and CDR2 SVGIG (reference sequence). V lost 0 bases and J lost 0; bases outside the gene matches: 2. CDR3 length equals 15 residues. CDR3 loop: CAWSVRTGSYNEQFF. CDR3 nucleotide sequence: TGTGCCTGGAGTGTTAGGACAGGCTCCTACAATGAGCAGTTCTTC.

The chain uses TRBV30 and TRBJ2-7, with D possibly being TRBD2 (5 bases). CDR1 is GTSNPN, CDR2 SVGIG, per germline (reference sequence). V was clipped by 1 base and J by 1 base, with 14 bases between them. This CDR3 is built from 15 residues. In nucleotides, the CDR3 is TGTGCCTGGAGTGCCCGGGGTCGAGGGTCCTACGAGCAGTACTTC. This sequence encodes CAWSARGRGSYEQYF. Full variable domain (rest looked up from reference TRBV30 and TRBJ2-7): SQTIHQWPATLVQPVGSPLSLECTVEGTSNPNLYWYRQAAGRGLQLLFYSVGIGQISSEVPQNLSASRPQDRQFILSSKKLLLSDSGFYLCAWSARGRGSYEQYFGPGTRLTVT.